The next 23 T cell receptor beta chains were all read from a single sample in a study of chemoradiotherapy in HPV16-positive cancers. Libraries were prepared by immunoSEQ multiplex PCR; TCRdb keeps only in-frame clonotypes and omits some of them. The table records tens of thousands of clones, over 85% of them present only once. The specimen comprised blood, sampled from a patient who underwent chemoradiotherapy. These receptors were collected from a human donor with HPV-associated anogenital cancer.

V is TRBV5-1 and J is TRBJ2-5, with a tentative D call TRBD2 (5 bases). CDR1 SGHRS and CDR2 YFSETQ come from the germline V gene. CDR3 length: 15 residues. Trimming cost V 0 bases and J 5 bases, with 14 bases left between them. As DNA, the CDR3 is TGCGCCAGCAGCTTGGCCGAGGGTTTCGGGGAGACCCAGTACTTC. Protein sequence: CASSLAEGFGETQYF.

The chain's CDR3 is CASSFGRPNEKLFF. In DNA form, the CDR3 reads TGTGCCAGCAGCTTTGGGAGACCAAATGAAAAACTGTTTTTT. The rearrangement links TRBV7-6 to TRBJ1-4; no firm D call. From germline, CDR1 is SGHVS and CDR2 FNYEAQ. V lost 3 bases to trimming and J lost 5 bases, with 10 bases between them. This CDR3 comprises 14 residues.

The J gene is TRBJ2-1, the V gene TRBV18; no clear D gene. With 2 bases removed from V and 3 bases from J, the gap between germline ends came to 5 bases. Germline loops: CDR1 KGHSH, CDR2 LQKENI. The CDR3 extends over 13 amino acids. The CDR3 region is CASSPGFYNEQFF. For the CDR3, the DNA is TGTGCCAGCTCACCAGGGTTCTACAATGAGCAGTTCTTC.

The chain combines TRBV4-3 with TRBJ1-2, with D uncertain. The length of the CDR3 is 16 residues. The V and J ends lost 1 base and 3 bases respectively, with 15 bases between them. Germline V gene data show CDR1 as LGHNA and CDR2 as YSLEER. CDR3: CASSQVAAGPYYGYTF. CDR3 coding DNA: TGCGCCAGCAGCCAAGTCGCAGCCGGGCCGTACTATGGCTACACCTTC.

The rearrangement uses TRBV5-4 and TRBJ2-1; perhaps TRBD1 as D (6 bases). Trimming took 4 bases from V and 9 from J, leaving 17 bases between them. CDR1 and CDR2 from the germline V gene are SGHNT and YYREEE (reference sequence). The CDR3 is 14 amino acids. The CDR3 spells CASSEGVPSGEQFF. The DNA for the CDR3 is TGTGCCAGCAGCGAGGGGGTCCCCTCGGGTGAGCAGTTCTTC. Full variable domain (rest looked up from reference TRBV5-4 and TRBJ2-1): ETGVTQSPTHLIKTRGQQVTLRCSSQSGHNTVSWYQQALGQGPQFIFQYYREEENGRGNFPPRFSGLQFPNYSSELNVNALELDDSALYLCASSEGVPSGEQFFGPGTRLTVL.

The chain uses TRBV7-9 and TRBJ1-1; 7 bases map to TRBD1. The CDR3 runs to 14 residues. CDR1 and CDR2 from the germline V gene are SEHNR and FQNEAQ (reference sequence). The V gene end was trimmed by 0 bases and the J gene end by 7 bases; junction bases not matched to a gene: 5. The CDR3 nucleotides read TGTGCCAGCAGCTTAGCGGTACAGGGGATTGAAGCTTTCTTT. This translates into CASSLAVQGIEAFF.

The chain joins TRBV6-5 to TRBJ2-5; possible D gene TRBD2, 5 bases. This CDR3 contains 13 residues. Germline V CDR1 and CDR2: MNHEY, SVGAGI. The V gene lost 8 bases and the J gene lost 1 base, with 11 bases spanning the gap. In DNA, the CDR3 is TGTGCCAGCCTCCTAGGAGGCCAAGAGACCCAGTACTTC. This encodes CASLLGGQETQYF.

The chain recombines TRBV7-2 with TRBJ2-3; TRBD2 agrees at 13 bases. This CDR3 region has 16 residues. CDR1 SGHTA and CDR2 FQGNSA come from the germline V gene. Trimming cost V 5 bases and J 7 bases; bases outside gene matches: 9. The CDR3 nucleotides read TGTGCCAGCAGCCCCGGACTAGCGGGAGTCGGGTATACGCAGTATTTT. This codes for CASSPGLAGVGYTQYF.

V usage is TRBV5-1 and J usage is TRBJ2-2, with unresolved D. Between the trimmed V and J ends, which lost 4 bases and 7 bases, there was a span of 11 bases. The germline V gene has CDR1 SGHRS and CDR2 YFSETQ. CDR3 length: 13 amino acids. CDR3 residues: CASSILGLGELFF. CDR3 bases: TGCGCCAGCAGCATCCTTGGGCTCGGGGAGCTGTTTTTT.

The chain carries TRBV5-1 and TRBJ2-3; tentative D call: TRBD2 (6 bases). Germline loops: CDR1 SGHRS, CDR2 YFSETQ. V was cut by 4 bases and J by 9 bases, with 12 bases left in between. The CDR3 runs to 12 residues. The CDR3 DNA sequence: TGCGCCAGCAGCCCCGAAGGAGGGACGCAGTATTTT. Its protein product is CASSPEGGTQYF.

The rearrangement links TRBV4-3 to TRBJ1-6; D is perhaps TRBD1 (5 bases). CDR3 length: 18 amino acids. V lost 0 bases to trimming and J lost 8 bases, with 20 bases between them. The germline gives CDR1 LGHNA, CDR2 YSLEER. CDR3 in amino acids: CASSQDRFRARDHSPLHF. In DNA, the CDR3 is TGCGCCAGCAGCCAAGATAGGTTCCGGGCCAGGGACCATTCACCCCTCCACTTT.

V usage is TRBV5-1 and J usage is TRBJ2-2; 12 nucleotides agree with TRBD2. The V segment lost 4 bases and the J segment 9 bases; nucleotides outside the gene matches: 7. Germline lookup yields CDR1 SGHRS and CDR2 YFSETQ. The CDR3 loop spans 15 amino acids. The CDR3 sequence: CASSRTSGGSRELFF. CDR3 in DNA: TGCGCCAGCAGCCGAACTAGCGGGGGGAGCAGGGAGCTGTTTTTT.

The chain combines TRBV6-4 with TRBJ1-1; 7 bases are shared with TRBD1. Unmatched junction bases numbered 9, after V lost 4 bases and J lost 10 bases. The CDR3 has 13 residues. The germline CDR1 and CDR2 sequences are MRHNA and SNTAGT. The CDR3 DNA reads TGTGCCAGCAGTGGCACTACAGGGGCTCCAGCTTTCTTT. Protein product: CASSGTTGAPAFF.

This clone ranks as medium-sized. The chain joins TRBV11-2 to TRBJ2-2; D not certain. This CDR3 contains 14 residues. The ends were cut back, 2 bases at V and 8 bases at J, with 12 bases in the middle. Germline CDR1 is SGHAT and CDR2 is FQNNGV. In DNA form, the CDR3 reads TGTGCCAGCAGCTTAAGGGTCTCTACAGGGGAGCTGTTTTTT. Translation: CASSLRVSTGELFF.

The chain couples TRBV27 to TRBJ2-1, with 14 bases matching TRBD2. The CDR3 loop spans 18 amino acids. In germline, CDR1 is MNHEY, CDR2 SMNVEV (reference sequence). With 5 bases clipped from V and 8 bases from J, the junction kept 14 bases outside the gene matches. In nucleotides, the CDR3 is TGTGCCAGCAGTGCCCCCTACGGGACTAGCGGGAGTATGGATGAGCAGTTCTTC. Its protein is CASSAPYGTSGSMDEQFF.

This chain uses TRBV30 with TRBJ2-5, with TRBD1 matching over 7 bases. This CDR3 has 15 amino acids. V lost 2 bases to trimming and J lost 1 base; unmatched junction nucleotides: 7. Germline V lookup: CDR1 GTSNPN, CDR2 SVGIG (reference sequence). CDR3 amino acids: CAWSLGQTIQETQYF. The CDR3 bases are TGTGCCTGGAGTCTGGGACAGACCATCCAAGAGACCCAGTACTTC.

In this sample, this clone turned up once. The chain is built from TRBV19 and TRBJ2-1; D gene unclear. Trimming pared 5 bases from V and 4 bases from J, leaving 15 bases between. CDR3 size: 15 residues. Germline values: CDR1 LNHDA, CDR2 SQIVND (reference sequence). The CDR3 DNA is TGTGCCAGTAGTGCCCCACAAGGAAATTACAATGAGCAGTTCTTC. Encoded protein: CASSAPQGNYNEQFF.

The CDR3 spells CASQPAGKGNEQFF. As DNA, the CDR3 is TGTGCCAGCCAACCAGCGGGAAAGGGCAATGAGCAGTTCTTC. The rearrangement links TRBV6-5 to TRBJ2-1, with 7 positions matching TRBD2. V was clipped by 8 bases and J by 6 bases; unmatched bases: 10. The CDR3 is 14 amino acids. Germline CDR1 reads MNHEY; CDR2 reads SVGAGI.

This clone was seen only once. The chain carries TRBV5-8 and TRBJ2-7; TRBD1 might be the D (6 bases). The CDR3 contains 14 residues. CDR1 is SGHTS and CDR2 is YDEGEE in the germline V gene. V was clipped by 4 bases and J by 0 bases, with 11 bases between them. CDR3 sequence: CASSTTGLSYEQYF. In nucleotides, the CDR3 is TGTGCCAGCAGCACGACAGGCCTCTCCTACGAGCAGTACTTC.

The gene calls are TRBV6-5 and TRBJ1-1; D remains unclear. This CDR3 contains 14 residues. V dropped 6 bases and J dropped 1 base, with 12 bases sitting between them. CDR1 MNHEY and CDR2 SVGAGI come from the germline V gene. CDR3 DNA sequence: TGTGCCAGCAGAAGATCCCAGGCGAACACTGAAGCTTTCTTT. This codes for CASRRSQANTEAFF.

This sequence joins TRBV18 and TRBJ1-4; D not resolved. CDR3 length: 13 amino acids. Trimming removed 3 bases at V and 7 bases at J, with 9 bases between. Germline loops: CDR1 KGHSH, CDR2 LQKENI. CDR3 DNA sequence: TGTGCCAGCTCACCCCCAGCTGGTGAAAAACTGTTTTTT. Its translation is CASSPPAGEKLFF.

The chain recombines TRBV27 with TRBJ1-4, with 8 bases fitting TRBD1. The CDR3 totals 15 residues. Germline trimming cut 1 base from V and 7 bases from J; bases unmatched to any gene: 5. Germline V gene lookup returns CDR1 MNHEY and CDR2 SMNVEV (reference sequence). CDR3 residues: CASSLFGQGSEKLFF. CDR3 DNA: TGTGCCAGCAGTTTATTCGGACAGGGTAGTGAAAAACTGTTTTTT.

The chain carries TRBV14 and TRBJ2-6; D unclear. The CDR3 covers 17 residues. Germline values: CDR1 SGHDN, CDR2 FVKESK. V dropped 5 bases and J dropped 2 bases, with 16 bases sitting between them. This CDR3 is CASSARVSGPGANVLTF. The CDR3 DNA reads TGTGCCAGCAGCGCCCGGGTCTCCGGCCCTGGGGCCAACGTCCTGACTTTC.